The 30 T cell receptor beta chains below were found in one sample sequenced in a study of T cells in Graves' hyperthyroidism and ophthalmopathy. Amplification yielded TCR beta CDR3 regions, with RNA transcripts as the source. RT-PCR in the first round (using the HTBI primer set) targeted the TCR CDR3. TCRdb reprocessed the multiplex PCR reads via MiXCR and lists one record per CDR3 protein. The data hold about 510,000 distinct CDR3 sequences, with over 35% observed a single time. Sequencing used peripheral blood or thyroid tissue (not recorded which). Receptor source: an adult woman with Graves' disease, either hyperthyroidism or ophthalmopathy (not recorded which).

The chain has TRBV5-5 and TRBJ1-4; TRBD1 matches at 11 bases. This CDR3 comprises 16 residues. The ends lost 4 bases at V and 7 bases at J; junction bases unmatched: 9. CDR1 is SGHKS, CDR2 YYEKEE, per germline (reference sequence). The CDR3 DNA sequence: TGTGCCAGCAGCGGTGGACAGGGGGCCTTTGGTGAAAAACTGTTTTTT. Translation: CASSGGQGAFGEKLFF.

The V and J genes are TRBV2 and TRBJ1-2; 8 bases are shared with TRBD1. CDR1 is SNHLY and CDR2 is FYNNEI in the germline V gene. V gave up 5 bases and J gave up 7 bases; unmatched junction bases: 6. This CDR3 region has 13 residues. The CDR3 region is CASSTTGEIGYTF. The CDR3 DNA follows: TGTGCCAGCAGTACGACAGGGGAGATTGGCTACACCTTC.

There are many counts of this clonotype. For the CDR3, the DNA is TGTGCCAGCAGCCAGGGACTAGCGACCTACGAGCAGTACTTC. The encoded protein is CASSQGLATYEQYF. V is TRBV9 and J is TRBJ2-7, with TRBD2 matching 10 bases. This CDR3 is built from 14 residues. The germline CDR1 and CDR2 sequences are SGDLS and YYNGEE. The junction had 3 bases not matched to a gene; V was cut back by 4 bases and J by 2 bases.

J is TRBJ1-2 and V is TRBV10-3, with TRBD1 as a possible D gene (6 bases). The CDR3 has 14 amino acids. V lost 4 bases, J lost 0 bases, and 9 bases lay in between. Germline lookup yields CDR1 ENHRY and CDR2 SYGVKD. The CDR3 loop is CAISGQVANYGYTF. CDR3 in DNA: TGTGCCATCAGTGGACAGGTCGCTAACTATGGCTACACCTTC.

The genes are TRBV30 and TRBJ2-5; perhaps TRBD2 as D (5 bases). Germline CDR1 and CDR2: GTSNPN and SVGIG (reference sequence). The CDR3 spans 11 residues. The V end lost 8 bases, the J end lost 3 bases, and 10 bases lay between the germline ends. Here the CDR3 reads CASTREETQYF. CDR3 in DNA: TGTGCCAGCACTAGAGAAGAGACCCAGTACTTC.

This clonotype showed up many times. The chain has TRBV5-1 and TRBJ1-1; D perhaps matches TRBD1 (5 bases). The ends were cut back, 4 bases at V and 7 bases at J, with 17 bases in the middle. This CDR3 is 14 amino acids long. Germline assignment: CDR1 SGHRS and CDR2 YFSETQ. The CDR3 loop reads CASSAAGSWREAFF. DNA of the CDR3: TGCGCCAGCAGCGCCGCAGGGAGTTGGCGTGAAGCTTTCTTT.

About this clonotype: A junction boundary mismatches the germline segment, possibly from a read error. The chain is built from TRBV6-6 and TRBJ1-4; 10 bases match TRBD1. The CDR3 runs to 16 residues. CDR1 and CDR2 from the germline V gene are MNHNY and SVGAGI (reference sequence). This chain's CDR3 is CASSFTRTGGDEKLLF. The DNA of the CDR3 is TGTGCCAGCAGCTTCACGCGGACAGGGGGAGATGAAAAACTGCTTTTT.

This chain joins TRBV9 and TRBJ1-4; D unclear. The CDR3 contains 13 residues. With 4 bases removed from V and 2 bases from J, the gap between germline ends came to 6 bases. Germline V CDR1 and CDR2: SGDLS, YYNGEE. The CDR3 nucleotides read TGTGCCAGCAGCTTGATCACTAATGAAAAACTGTTTTTT. The encoded protein is CASSLITNEKLFF.

Details on this clonotype: With a much larger clone just one base away, this may be a read error. The V gene is TRBV7-9, the J gene TRBJ1-2, with a weak D call TRBD1 (5 bases). Germline-derived CDR1 and CDR2 are SEHNR and FQNEAQ (reference sequence). The germline V and J ends were trimmed by 7 bases and 6 bases, with 18 bases remaining between them. The CDR3 extends over 14 amino acids. The CDR3 loop reads CASILMGRGNGYTF. The CDR3 DNA follows: TGTGCCAGCATCCTTATGGGACGGGGTAATGGCTACACCTTC.

There are many counts of this clonotype. The rearrangement joins TRBV19 to TRBJ1-1, with 8 bases matching TRBD1. The CDR3 contains 15 residues. Germline-derived CDR1 and CDR2 are LNHDA and SQIVND (reference sequence). Trimming cost V 10 bases and J 3 bases; bases outside gene matches: 13. The CDR3 bases are TGTGCCACCGAACATCCAGGGGGCGGGTACACTGAAGCTTTCTTT. This gives the protein CATEHPGGGYTEAFF.

This clonotype was observed at least ten times. V usage is TRBV29-1 and J usage is TRBJ1-1, with D perhaps TRBD1 (6 bases). The V and J ends lost 6 bases and 0 bases respectively, with 17 bases between them. The V gene's germline CDR1 is SQVTM and CDR2 ANQGSEA. The CDR3 sequence is 15 residues long. CDR3 residues: CSVQGGRNLNTEAFF. DNA for the CDR3: TGCAGCGTCCAAGGGGGGCGAAATTTGAACACTGAAGCTTTCTTT.

The chain combines TRBV11-2 with TRBJ1-2; D not certain. This CDR3 is built from 13 residues. Per germline, CDR1 SGHAT and CDR2 FQNNGV. Trimming removed 4 bases at V and 9 bases at J, with 15 bases between. CDR3 region: CASSSRWDGRYTF. The CDR3 DNA sequence: TGTGCCAGCAGCTCCCGGTGGGATGGTCGCTACACCTTC.

This clonotype was observed a handful of times. The rearrangement joins TRBV10-3 to TRBJ2-7; no firm D call. Germline V gene data show CDR1 as ENHRY and CDR2 as SYGVKD. Trimming removed 4 bases at V and 3 bases at J, with 13 bases between. The CDR3 is made up of 14 amino acids. CDR3 nucleotide sequence: TGTGCCATCAGTGGGACCGTTGGAAGCTACGAGCAGTACTTC. This translates into CAISGTVGSYEQYF.

The chain links TRBV19 to TRBJ1-5; TRBD1 agrees at 7 bases. The CDR3 sequence is 15 residues long. J was trimmed by 2 bases and V by 8 bases; bases with no gene match: 9. The germline CDR1 and CDR2 sequences are LNHDA and SQIVND (reference sequence). Here the CDR3 reads CASRQGGFGNQPQHF. The DNA for the CDR3 is TGTGCCAGTCGACAGGGAGGGTTTGGCAATCAGCCCCAGCATTTT.

This clonotype was detected a few times. J is TRBJ1-2 and V is TRBV5-1, with 8 bases aligning to TRBD1. Germline CDR1 and CDR2: SGHRS and YFSETQ. This CDR3 is built from 14 residues. V trimming: 4 bases; J trimming: 7 bases; junction bases outside the gene matches: 9. In DNA, the CDR3 is TGCGCCAGCAGCACTGCAGGGGGCGAAGTTGGCTACACCTTC. Translated, it gives CASSTAGGEVGYTF.

This clonotype was observed many times. CDR3 protein: CSASRTSVQTQYF. For the CDR3, the DNA is TGCAGTGCTAGCCGGACTAGCGTCCAGACCCAGTACTTC. The chain combines TRBV20-1 with TRBJ2-5, with 9 bases matching TRBD2. Looked up from germline, CDR1 is DFQATT and CDR2 is SNEGSKA (reference sequence). V shed 3 bases and J 6 bases; nucleotides not matched to a gene: 5. The CDR3 length is 13 residues.

This CDR3 is CAWSVPGRPGDQPQHF. CDR3 nucleotide sequence: TGTGCCTGGAGTGTTCCGGGCAGGCCGGGGGATCAGCCCCAGCATTTT. The genes are TRBV30 and TRBJ1-5; TRBD1 might be the D (5 bases). The CDR3 is 16 residues long. Germline lookup yields CDR1 GTSNPN and CDR2 SVGIG (reference sequence). V was shortened by 0 bases and J by 5 bases, with 17 bases between the two germline ends.

Concerning this clonotype itself: One base away lies a much larger clone, so this may be a sequencing read error. This chain connects TRBV5-6 to TRBJ2-2, with D possibly being TRBD1 or TRBD2 (5 bases each). From germline, CDR1 is SGHDT and CDR2 YYEEEE. The CDR3 has 12 amino acids. The CDR3 nucleotides read TGTGCCAGCAGCTTAGTCATAGGGGAGCTGCTTTTT. It encodes CASSLVIGELLF. The variable domain in full, with the rest retrieved from reference TRBV5-6 and TRBJ2-2, is DAGVTQSPTHLIKTRGQQVTLRCSPKSGHDTVSWYQQALGQGPQFIFQYYEEEERQRGNFPDRFSGHQFPNYSSELNVNALLLGDSALYLCASSLVIGELLFGEGSRLTVL.

The V call is TRBV11-2, the J call TRBJ1-2, with 9 bases aligning to TRBD1. The germline V gene has CDR1 SGHAT and CDR2 FQNNGV. The length of the CDR3 is 15 residues. J was trimmed by 7 bases and V by 2 bases; bases with no gene match: 8. The CDR3 loop is CASSLRGTGLFGYTF. In nucleotides, the CDR3 is TGTGCCAGCAGCTTACGTGGGACAGGGCTTTTTGGCTACACCTTC.

This chain links TRBV5-1 with TRBJ1-6; TRBD1 might be the D (5 bases). The CDR3 sequence is 16 residues long. V was clipped by 0 bases and J by 4 bases, with 11 bases between them. Germline values: CDR1 SGHRS, CDR2 YFSETQ. The CDR3 loop reads CASSLEGVLYNSPLHF. As DNA, the CDR3 is TGCGCCAGCAGCTTGGAAGGGGTACTGTATAATTCACCCCTCCACTTT. The full variable domain, in which reference TRBV5-1 and TRBJ1-6 provide the parts outside the CDR3, is KAGVTQTPRYLIKTRGQQVTLSCSPISGHRSVSWYQQTPGQGLQFLFEYFSETQRNKGNFPGRFSGRQFSNSRSEMNVSTLELGDSALYLCASSLEGVLYNSPLHFGNGTRLTVT.

Regarding this clonotype: Because the CDR3 is missing its conserved closing phenylalanine or tryptophan, this is likely a read error. The DNA is omitted, as the CDR3 cannot be located on it reliably, and the CDR3 follows TCRdb's listing. The V call is TRBV2, the J call TRBJ2-5; the D call in the table, TRBD2, was not verified against the DNA. The germline gives CDR1 SNHLY, CDR2 FYNNEI. The length of the CDR3 is 12 amino acids, counting both ends. The CDR3: CASNYALGPPNI.

Points on this clonotype: An end of the junction differs from the germline gene, which may be a read error. This chain uses TRBV7-2 with TRBJ2-2; TRBD2 matches 8 bases. The CDR3 is 16 amino acids. Germline V gene sequence: CDR1 SGHTA, CDR2 FQGNSA. Written as DNA, the CDR3 is TGCGCCAGCAGCCAGCCCTTAGCGGGGTACGGCGGGGACCTGTTTTTT. Translating it yields CASSQPLAGYGGDLFF.

The V and J genes are TRBV2 and TRBJ1-5; D ambiguous. The germline V gene encodes CDR1 SNHLY and CDR2 FYNNEI. Trimming took 5 bases from V and 12 from J, leaving 2 bases between them. There are 8 residues in the CDR3. In DNA, the CDR3 is TGTGCCAGCAGTAACCAGCATTTT. Its translation: CASSNQHF.

With regard to this clonotype: A much larger clone lies a single base off, so this may be a read error. The rearrangement links TRBV7-2 to TRBJ2-7, with D perhaps matching TRBD1 (5 bases). The CDR3 is 17 amino acids. CDR1 and CDR2 (germline): SGHTA, FQGNSA. The V end was cut by 7 bases, the J end by 0 bases, with 22 bases between. The CDR3 coding sequence is TGTGCCAGCAACCGACGCTCCTACGGAAGGGGCTCCTACGAGCAGTACTTC. Translated: CASNRRSYGRGSYEQYF.

This clonotype appeared many times. The CDR3 DNA follows: TGTGCCAGCAGCTTTGGGGTGGGTGAAAAACTGTTTTTT. Translation: CASSFGVGEKLFF. The chain is built from TRBV7-2 and TRBJ1-4; D gene ambiguous. The CDR3 totals 13 residues. Germline CDR1 reads SGHTA; CDR2 reads FQGNSA. V lost 3 bases and J 7 bases, leaving 9 bases between the germline ends.

The genes are TRBV29-1 and TRBJ2-5; a weak D match, TRBD2 (5 bases). This CDR3 comprises 12 residues. The ends were cut back, 7 bases at V and 5 bases at J, with 14 bases in the middle. Germline-derived CDR1 and CDR2 are SQVTM and ANQGSEA. The CDR3 DNA follows: TGCAGCGGCCTTCGAGGGCTGGAGACCCAGTACTTC. Translated, it gives CSGLRGLETQYF.

This sequence joins TRBV20-1 and TRBJ1-5; D gene ambiguous. Germline V gene sequence: CDR1 DFQATT, CDR2 SNEGSKA (reference sequence). This CDR3 has 14 amino acids. V gave up 1 base and J gave up 0 bases, with 7 bases separating them. In DNA, the CDR3 is TGCAGTGCTAGAGCTGGAGGTAGCAATCAGCCCCAGCATTTT. Amino acid sequence: CSARAGGSNQPQHF.

The genes are TRBV7-3 and TRBJ1-5; 11 nucleotides match TRBD1. Germline V CDR1 and CDR2: SGHTA, FQGTGA. Unmatched junction bases numbered 2, after V lost 1 base and J lost 6 bases. The CDR3 has 15 residues. As DNA, the CDR3 is TGTGCCAGCAGCTTAAAGGGGACAGGGGGTCAGCCCCAGCATTTT. Translated: CASSLKGTGGQPQHF. Combining the CDR3 with reference TRBV7-3 and TRBJ1-5 gives the whole variable domain GAGVSQTPSNKVTEKGKYVELRCDPISGHTALYWYRQSLGQGPEFLIYFQGTGAADDSGLPNDRFFAVRPEGSVSTLKIQRTERGDSAVYLCASSLKGTGGQPQHFGDGTRLSIL.

The table lists this clonotype with a count of one. This chain uses TRBV12-3 or TRBV12-4 with TRBJ2-7, with D unresolved. The CDR3 is made up of 13 amino acids. Trimming shortened V by 2 bases and J by 6 bases, and 11 bases separated the two germline ends. The CDR3 sequence: CASSLHRVGEQYF. CDR3 nucleotides: TGTGCCAGCAGTTTACATAGGGTCGGCGAGCAGTACTTC.

The chain links TRBV2 to TRBJ2-7; 8 nucleotides agree with TRBD1. The ends lost 7 bases at V and 1 base at J; junction bases unmatched: 3. In germline, CDR1 is SNHLY, CDR2 FYNNEI. CDR3 length: 13 residues. The CDR3 reads CASKGTGSYEQYF. As DNA, the CDR3 is TGTGCCAGCAAGGGGACAGGTTCCTACGAGCAGTACTTC.